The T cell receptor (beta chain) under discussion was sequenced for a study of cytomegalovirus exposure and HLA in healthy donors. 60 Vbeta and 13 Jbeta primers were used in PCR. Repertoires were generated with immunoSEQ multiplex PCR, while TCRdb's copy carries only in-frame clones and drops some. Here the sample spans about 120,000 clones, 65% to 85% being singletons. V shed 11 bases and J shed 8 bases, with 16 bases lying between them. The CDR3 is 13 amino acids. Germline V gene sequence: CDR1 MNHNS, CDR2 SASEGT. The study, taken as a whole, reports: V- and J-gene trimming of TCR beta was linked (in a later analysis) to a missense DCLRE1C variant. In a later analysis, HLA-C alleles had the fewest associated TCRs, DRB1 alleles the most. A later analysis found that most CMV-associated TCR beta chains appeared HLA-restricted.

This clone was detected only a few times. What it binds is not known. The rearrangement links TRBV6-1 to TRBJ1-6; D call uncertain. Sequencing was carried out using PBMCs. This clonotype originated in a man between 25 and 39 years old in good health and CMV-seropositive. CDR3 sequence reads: CASRAGLDSPLHF. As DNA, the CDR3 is TGTGCCTCTAGGGCGGGCCTAGATTCACCCCTCCACTTT.